This TCR beta chain stems from a study of T cell responses to AZD1222 COVID-19 vaccine. Study-level results: Scientists sampled the repertoires only once the peak T cell response had passed. Donors, mostly white British, included more females; clonal diversity was possibly underestimated. Recipients of AZD1222 seropositive at baseline numbered only 5 or 6.

V lost 5 bases to trimming and J lost 3 bases; unmatched junction nucleotides: 7. This CDR3 has 15 amino acids. Germline CDR1 SEHNR, CDR2 FQNEAQ (reference sequence). Sequencing used immunoSEQ multiplex PCR; TCRdb keeps in-frame clones, though not all of them. The sample carries over 65,000 clones, about 90% recorded once. Details on this clone: What it binds is unknown.

Sample: peripheral blood, taken 28 days after the second AZD1222 dose. The chain links TRBV7-9 to TRBJ2-7; 10 bases match TRBD2. The receptor's source is an adult who received the AZD1222 COVID-19 vaccine. This CDR3 reads CASSGPSGRDYEQYF. In DNA, the CDR3 is TGTGCCAGCAGCGGCCCTAGCGGGAGAGACTACGAGCAGTACTTC.